The 21 T cell receptor beta chains below come from one sample, sequenced in a study of post-analysis software for immune sequencing data. Broader study findings: Relative to controls, patients had 4 or 5 TRBV segments at higher frequency, with TRBV5-6, TRBV5-1 and TRBV20-1 among these.

Each TCR beta cDNA library carried unique molecular identifiers. TCRdb passed the PCR reads through MiXCR, listing each CDR3 protein once. Among about 500,000 distinct CDR3 sequences, 45% were seen once, and the ten largest hold about 12%. No antigen has been identified for these receptors. The sequencing sample was made of blood. The receptors come from a girl aged 10 to 17 with multiple sclerosis.

This CDR3 is CASSIRQGRRNSPLHF. The CDR3 region has the DNA TGTGCCAGCAGTATACGACAGGGGAGGAGGAATTCACCCCTCCACTTT. The chain is built from TRBV12-3 or TRBV12-4 and TRBJ1-6, with 8 positions matching TRBD1. This CDR3 region has 16 residues. V shed 5 bases, J shed 7 bases, and the junction held 10 bases outside the gene matches.

As regards this clonotype: Compared with germline, one end of the junction differs, possibly owing to a read error. The chain links TRBV24-1 to TRBJ2-1; weak D call: TRBD2 (6 bases). From germline, CDR1 is KGHDR and CDR2 SFDVKD. The CDR3 consists of 16 residues. For the CDR3, the DNA is TGTGCCACCAGTGATTTCGGGGGAAGCTCCTACAGTGAGCAGTTCTTC. It encodes CATSDFGGSSYSEQFF.

The table lists this clonotype with a few counts. This chain connects TRBV4-3 to TRBJ1-1; D remains ambiguous. This CDR3 comprises 13 residues. CDR1 is LGHNA and CDR2 is YSLEER in the germline V gene. V was cut by 1 base and J by 5 bases, with 8 bases left in between. The CDR3 DNA is TGCGCCAGCAGCCAAGTACTAGGGACTGAAGCTTTCTTT. It encodes CASSQVLGTEAFF.

This clonotype was seen more than once but under ten times. J is TRBJ2-7 and V is TRBV20-1, with D perhaps TRBD2 (6 bases). The germline V gene has CDR1 DFQATT and CDR2 SNEGSKA (reference sequence). This CDR3 is 14 amino acids long. V was clipped by 1 base and J by 7 bases, with 17 bases between them. The DNA for the CDR3 is TGCAGTGCTAGAGTCCCGGGACTTTACAATGAGCAGTACTTC. Translated: CSARVPGLYNEQYF.

The chain links TRBV29-1 to TRBJ1-1, with D possibly being TRBD1 (5 bases). Trimming removed 4 bases from V and 0 bases from J, with 9 bases in between. Germline lookup yields CDR1 SQVTM and CDR2 ANQGSEA. The CDR3 runs 13 residues. The CDR3 spells CSVAGTMNTEAFF. For the CDR3, the DNA is TGCAGCGTTGCCGGGACTATGAACACTGAAGCTTTCTTT.

The chain uses TRBV28 and TRBJ1-1, with D uncertain. V shed 2 bases and J shed 1 base, with 8 bases lying between them. The CDR3 is 14 amino acids. The V gene's germline CDR1 is MDHEN and CDR2 SYDVKM. The CDR3 is CASSLTRANTEAFF. DNA for the CDR3: TGTGCCAGCAGTTTAACCCGGGCGAACACTGAAGCTTTCTTT.

The J gene is TRBJ2-1, the V gene TRBV4-1, with D maybe TRBD2 (6 bases). CDR1 and CDR2 from the germline V gene are MGHRA and YSYEKL. The V and J ends lost 8 bases and 5 bases respectively, with 13 bases between them. The CDR3 is made up of 13 amino acids. The CDR3 DNA reads TGCGCCAGCGCAGCCCCGGGGGACAATGAGCAGTTCTTC. This sequence encodes CASAAPGDNEQFF.

This clonotype was detected only a few times. The chain uses TRBV9 and TRBJ2-5; 7 bases map to TRBD2. TRBJ2-7 explains the end of the DNA better; the J call may be wrong. The germline V gene encodes CDR1 SGDLS and CDR2 YYNGEE. CDR3 length equals 14 residues. CDR3 nucleotide sequence: TGTGCCAGCAGCAGGGGAGGGGCGACGAACGAGCAGTACTTC. Translated, it gives CASSRGGATNEQYF.

This clonotype was observed a handful of times. The V gene is TRBV20-1, the J gene TRBJ1-1; tentatively, D is TRBD1 (6 bases). CDR3 size: 17 residues. Germline CDR1 DFQATT, CDR2 SNEGSKA (reference sequence). Deletions cut 0 bases from V and 0 bases from J, with 17 bases between. The CDR3 loop is CSARDIGRGGLNTEAFF. The CDR3 DNA is TGCAGTGCTAGAGATATTGGCAGGGGAGGTCTGAACACTGAAGCTTTCTTT.

V and J are TRBV30 and TRBJ1-6; D call uncertain. Germline V gene data show CDR1 as GTSNPN and CDR2 as SVGIG (reference sequence). V dropped 0 bases and J dropped 7 bases, with 7 bases sitting between them. The CDR3 totals 13 residues. CDR3 sequence reads: CAWSVTGNSPLHF. The CDR3 DNA reads TGTGCCTGGAGTGTGACGGGGAATTCACCCCTCCACTTT. The full variable domain, with the rest looked up from reference TRBV30 and TRBJ1-6, is SQTIHQWPATLVQPVGSPLSLECTVEGTSNPNLYWYRQAAGRGLQLLFYSVGIGQISSEVPQNLSASRPQDRQFILSSKKLLLSDSGFYLCAWSVTGNSPLHFGNGTRLTVT.

Comments on this clonotype: A far larger clone lies a single base away; this is likely a read error. This rearrangement joins TRBV12-3 or TRBV12-4 to TRBJ2-5; D is perhaps TRBD2 (5 bases). This CDR3 contains 11 residues. In nucleotides, the CDR3 is TGTGCCAGCAGTCCCGGGGAGACCCAGTGCTTC. It translates to CASSPGETQCF.

This clonotype came up a few times. J is TRBJ2-7 and V is TRBV6-6; TRBD1 agrees at 9 bases. The junction had 10 bases not matched to a gene; V was cut back by 5 bases and J by 5 bases. Per germline, CDR1 MNHNY and CDR2 SVGAGI (reference sequence). This CDR3 has 15 residues. CDR3 nucleotides: TGTGCCAGCAGTCTGCCCGGGACAGGGAATCACGAGCAGTACTTC. Protein: CASSLPGTGNHEQYF.

This chain links TRBV7-2 with TRBJ2-1; the match to TRBD2 covers 12 bases. This CDR3 is 14 amino acids long. Germline values: CDR1 SGHTA, CDR2 FQGNSA. The V and J ends lost 7 bases and 5 bases, in that order; junction bases with no gene match: 3. The CDR3 DNA follows: TGTGCCAGCACACGGACTAGCGGGAACAATGAGCAGTTCTTC. This translates into CASTRTSGNNEQFF.

The genes are TRBV9 and TRBJ2-5, with a possible D match to TRBD1 (5 bases). The CDR3 is 13 residues long. V was trimmed by 2 bases and J by 4 bases, leaving 9 bases between them. CDR1 SGDLS and CDR2 YYNGEE come from the germline V gene. CDR3 residues: CASSVGRAETQYF. For the CDR3, the DNA is TGTGCCAGCAGCGTCGGCAGGGCAGAGACCCAGTACTTC.

The chain has TRBV28 and TRBJ1-2; no firm D call. V was trimmed by 2 bases and J by 3 bases, leaving 10 bases between them. Germline CDR1 is MDHEN and CDR2 is SYDVKM. The CDR3 covers 14 residues. CDR3 sequence reads: CASSLAQRHYGYTF. The CDR3 bases are TGTGCCAGCAGTTTAGCTCAGCGCCACTATGGCTACACCTTC.

The J gene is TRBJ2-4, the V gene TRBV20-1; D not resolved. The J call may be mistaken, given a closer DNA end match to TRBJ2-7. The CDR3 length is 13 residues. Germline assignment: CDR1 DFQATT and CDR2 SNEGSKA (reference sequence). CDR3 residues: CSARDPSLDEQYF. CDR3 nucleotide sequence: TGCAGTGCTAGAGATCCTAGTCTGGACGAGCAGTACTTC.

The rearrangement links TRBV20-1 to TRBJ2-1, with a possible D match to TRBD2 (5 bases). V lost 5 bases, J lost 4 bases, and 15 bases lay in between. The CDR3 length is 14 residues. In germline, CDR1 is DFQATT, CDR2 SNEGSKA (reference sequence). The CDR3 DNA sequence: TGCAGTGCTTCCCGAGGGTACCTATACAATGAGCAGTTCTTC. Its protein product is CSASRGYLYNEQFF.

The chain links TRBV28 to TRBJ1-5; 9 nucleotides match TRBD1. The CDR3 sequence is 18 residues long. After removal of 4 bases from V and 1 base from J, the junction contained 11 bases not matched to a gene. In germline, CDR1 is MDHEN, CDR2 SYDVKM. For the CDR3, the DNA is TGTGCCAGCAGTTCTATGGACAGGGGTATGGTGAGCAATCAGCCCCAGCATTTT. Translation: CASSSMDRGMVSNQPQHF.

V is TRBV12-3 or TRBV12-4 and J is TRBJ1-4; D gene uncertain. V gave up 3 bases and J gave up 2 bases, with 13 bases separating them. This CDR3 is 16 amino acids long. DNA of the CDR3: TGTGCCAGCAGTTTGTCAGATGCCCTGACTAATGAAAAACTGTTTTTT. Residues: CASSLSDALTNEKLFF.

The chain uses TRBV6-5 and TRBJ2-7; 7 nucleotides line up with TRBD1. CDR1 MNHEY and CDR2 SVGAGI come from the germline V gene. The trim removed 4 bases at V and 4 bases at J, leaving 13 bases unmatched. The CDR3 extends over 16 amino acids. The CDR3 DNA sequence: TGTGCCAGCAGTTCTCTGGGACAGAGGCGGGTATACGAGCAGTACTTC. Translating gives CASSSLGQRRVYEQYF.

The genes are TRBV2 and TRBJ2-5; TRBD2 agrees at 11 bases. Germline V CDR1 and CDR2: SNHLY, FYNNEI. The CDR3 spans 13 residues. V shed 7 bases, J shed 3 bases, and the junction held 1 base outside the gene matches. The CDR3, as DNA: TGTGCCAGCAAACTAGCGGGAGAAGAGACCCAGTACTTC. Protein sequence: CASKLAGEETQYF. The full variable domain, rest sourced from reference TRBV2 and TRBJ2-5, is EPEVTQTPSHQVTQMGQEVILRCVPISNHLYFYWYRQILGQKVEFLVSFYNNEISEKSEIFDDQFSVERPDGSNFTLKIRSTKLEDSAMYFCASKLAGEETQYFGPGTRLLVL.